The clone carrying this TCR beta chain was counted only a few times. Its antigen remains unknown. This sequence may be a read error, since a much larger clone differs from it by one base. General study results and limits: The TCR gene usage of tumor memory CD4+ T cells clustered together with blood and lymph node memory CD4+ cells and with lymph node naive CD4+ cells. Tumor Tregs overlapped most with tumor, then blood, naive CD4+ cells.

Memory CD4+ cells were defined as CD4+CD45RO+CD25-. After constant-region reverse-primer amplification, full-length variable regions underwent semi-nested PCR with Nested Universal Primer A. MiXCR was run by TCRdb on the 5' RACE reads, yielding one entry per CDR3 protein. Altogether some 32,000 distinct CDR3 sequences are present, roughly a quarter being singletons, with the ten largest covering around 4.1%. Looked up from germline, CDR1 is SGDLS and CDR2 is YYNGEE. This CDR3 is 11 amino acids long. The sequenced material came from memory CD4+ T cells sorted from blood. The subset is: memory CD4+ T cells, CD4+CD45RO+CD25-. This receptor was obtained from a female donor with breast cancer. This chain connects TRBV9 to TRBJ2-1; D is ambiguous. The CDR3 here is CVSSVANEQFF. CDR3 nucleotide sequence: TGTGTCAGCAGCGTAGCTAATGAGCAGTTCTTC.